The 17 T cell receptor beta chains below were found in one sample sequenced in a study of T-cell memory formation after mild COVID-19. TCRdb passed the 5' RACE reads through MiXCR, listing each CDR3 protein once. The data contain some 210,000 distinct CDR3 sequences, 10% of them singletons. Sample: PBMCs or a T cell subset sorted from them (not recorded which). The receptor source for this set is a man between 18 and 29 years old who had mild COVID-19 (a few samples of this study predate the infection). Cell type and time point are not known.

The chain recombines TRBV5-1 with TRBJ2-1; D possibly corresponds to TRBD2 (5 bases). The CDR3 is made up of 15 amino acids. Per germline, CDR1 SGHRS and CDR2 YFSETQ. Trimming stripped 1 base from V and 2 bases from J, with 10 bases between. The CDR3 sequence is CASSLTGNTYNEQFF. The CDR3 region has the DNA TGCGCCAGCAGCTTGACGGGGAACACCTACAATGAGCAGTTCTTC. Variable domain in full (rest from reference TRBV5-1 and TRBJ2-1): KAGVTQTPRYLIKTRGQQVTLSCSPISGHRSVSWYQQTPGQGLQFLFEYFSETQRNKGNFPGRFSGRQFSNSRSEMNVSTLELGDSALYLCASSLTGNTYNEQFFGPGTRLTVL.

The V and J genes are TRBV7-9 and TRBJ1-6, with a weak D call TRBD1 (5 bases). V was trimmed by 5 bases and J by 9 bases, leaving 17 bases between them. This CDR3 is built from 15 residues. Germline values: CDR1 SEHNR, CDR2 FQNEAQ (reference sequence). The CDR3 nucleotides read TGTGCCAGCAGCCCCCAGGGAGCCGGGGCTTCACCCCTCCACTTT. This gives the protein CASSPQGAGASPLHF.

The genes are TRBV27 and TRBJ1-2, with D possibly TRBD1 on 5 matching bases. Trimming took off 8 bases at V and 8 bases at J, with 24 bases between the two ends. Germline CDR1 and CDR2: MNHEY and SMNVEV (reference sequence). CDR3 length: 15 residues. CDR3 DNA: TGTGCCAGCGGCCGCTCGGGGGAGGACTCACGCGGCTACACCTTC. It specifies CASGRSGEDSRGYTF.

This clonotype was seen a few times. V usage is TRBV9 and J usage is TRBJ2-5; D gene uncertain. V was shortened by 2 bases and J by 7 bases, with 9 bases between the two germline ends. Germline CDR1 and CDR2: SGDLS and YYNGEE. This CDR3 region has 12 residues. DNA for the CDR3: TGTGCCAGCAGCGTCTTTGATGGGACCCAGTACTTC. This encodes CASSVFDGTQYF.

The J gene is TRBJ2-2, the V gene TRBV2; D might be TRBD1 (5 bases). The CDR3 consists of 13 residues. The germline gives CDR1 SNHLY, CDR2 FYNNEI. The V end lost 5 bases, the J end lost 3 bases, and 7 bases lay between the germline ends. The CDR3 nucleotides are TGTGCCAGCAGTAGACAGTACACCGGGGAGCTGTTTTTT. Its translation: CASSRQYTGELFF.

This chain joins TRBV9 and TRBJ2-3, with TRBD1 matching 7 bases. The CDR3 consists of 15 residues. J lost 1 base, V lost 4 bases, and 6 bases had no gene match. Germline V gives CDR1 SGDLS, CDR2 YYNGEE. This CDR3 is CASSPLGTGTDTQYF. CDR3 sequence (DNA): TGTGCCAGCAGCCCCCTCGGGACAGGCACAGATACGCAGTATTTT. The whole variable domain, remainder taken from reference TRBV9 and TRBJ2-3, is DSGVTQTPKHLITATGQRVTLRCSPRSGDLSVYWYQQSLDQGLQFLIQYYNGEERAKGNILERFSAQQFPDLHSELNLSSLELGDSALYFCASSPLGTGTDTQYFGPGTRLTVL.

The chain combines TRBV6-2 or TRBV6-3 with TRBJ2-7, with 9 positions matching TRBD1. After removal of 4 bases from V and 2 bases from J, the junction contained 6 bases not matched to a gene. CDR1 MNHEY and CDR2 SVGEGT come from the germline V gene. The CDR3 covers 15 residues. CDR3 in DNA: TGTGCCAGCAGTTCTCGGACAGGGGAGGCCTACGAGCAGTACGTC. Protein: CASSSRTGEAYEQYV.

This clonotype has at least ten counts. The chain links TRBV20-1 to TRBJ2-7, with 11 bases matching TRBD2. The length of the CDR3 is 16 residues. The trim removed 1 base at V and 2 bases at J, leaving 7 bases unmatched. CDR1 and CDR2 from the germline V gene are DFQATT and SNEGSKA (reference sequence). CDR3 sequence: CSARGQGLAVAYEQYV. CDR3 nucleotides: TGCAGTGCTAGAGGACAGGGACTAGCGGTGGCCTACGAGCAGTACGTC.

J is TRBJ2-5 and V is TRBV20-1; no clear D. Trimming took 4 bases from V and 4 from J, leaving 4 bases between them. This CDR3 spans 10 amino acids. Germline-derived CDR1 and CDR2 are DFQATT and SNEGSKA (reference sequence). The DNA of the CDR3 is TGCAGTGCTATAGCAGAGACCCAGTACTTC. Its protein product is CSAIAETQYF.

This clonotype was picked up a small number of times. CDR3 residues: CASSIRLAHNEQFF. The DNA for the CDR3 is TGTGCCAGTAGTATAAGACTAGCGCACAATGAGCAGTTCTTC. This chain links TRBV19 with TRBJ2-1; 8 bases align to TRBD2. This CDR3 is 14 amino acids long. Germline V lookup: CDR1 LNHDA, CDR2 SQIVND (reference sequence). V gave up 2 bases and J gave up 5 bases; unmatched junction bases: 2.

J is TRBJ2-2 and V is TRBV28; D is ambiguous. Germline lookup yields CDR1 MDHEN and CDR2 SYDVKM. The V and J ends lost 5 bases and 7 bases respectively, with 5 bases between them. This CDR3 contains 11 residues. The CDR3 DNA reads TGTGCCAGCAGTCGTTTCGGGGAGCTGTTTTTT. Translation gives CASSRFGELFF.

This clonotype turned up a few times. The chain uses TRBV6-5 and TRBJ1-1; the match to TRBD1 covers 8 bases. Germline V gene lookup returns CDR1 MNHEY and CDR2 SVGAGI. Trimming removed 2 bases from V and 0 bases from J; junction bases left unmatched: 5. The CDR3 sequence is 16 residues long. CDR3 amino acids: CASSYRTGSLNTEAFF. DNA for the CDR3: TGTGCCAGCAGTTACCGGACAGGGAGCCTGAACACTGAAGCTTTCTTT.

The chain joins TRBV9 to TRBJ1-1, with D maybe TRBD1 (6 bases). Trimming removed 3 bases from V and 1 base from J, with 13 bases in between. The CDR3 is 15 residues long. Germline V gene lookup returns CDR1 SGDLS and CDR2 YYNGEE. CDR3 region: CASSAHTGTNTEAFF. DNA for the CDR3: TGTGCCAGCAGCGCCCATACAGGGACGAACACTGAAGCTTTCTTT.

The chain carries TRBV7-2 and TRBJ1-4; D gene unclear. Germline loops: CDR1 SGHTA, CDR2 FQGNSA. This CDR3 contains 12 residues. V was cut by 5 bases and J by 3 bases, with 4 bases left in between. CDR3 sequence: CASSHANEKLFF. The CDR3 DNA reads TGTGCCAGCAGCCACGCTAATGAAAAACTGTTTTTT.

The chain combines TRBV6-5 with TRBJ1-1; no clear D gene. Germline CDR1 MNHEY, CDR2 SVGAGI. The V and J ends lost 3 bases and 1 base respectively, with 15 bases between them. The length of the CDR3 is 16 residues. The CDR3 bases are TGTGCCAGCAGTTATCCACCCACTAAGGGGAACACTGAAGCTTTCTTT. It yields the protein CASSYPPTKGNTEAFF.

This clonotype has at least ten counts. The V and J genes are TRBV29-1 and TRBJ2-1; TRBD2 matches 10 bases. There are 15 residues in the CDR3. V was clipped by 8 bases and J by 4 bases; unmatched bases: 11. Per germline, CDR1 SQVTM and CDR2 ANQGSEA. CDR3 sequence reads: CSSCPLAGGYNEQFF. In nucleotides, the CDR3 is TGCAGCTCTTGCCCCTTAGCGGGGGGTTACAATGAGCAGTTCTTC.

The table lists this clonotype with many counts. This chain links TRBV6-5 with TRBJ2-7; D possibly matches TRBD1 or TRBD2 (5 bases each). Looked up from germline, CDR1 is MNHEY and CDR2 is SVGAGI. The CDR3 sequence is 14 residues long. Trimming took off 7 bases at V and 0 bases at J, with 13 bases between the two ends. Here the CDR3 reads CASTQRGTSYEQYF. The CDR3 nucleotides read TGTGCCAGCACCCAGAGAGGGACCTCCTACGAGCAGTACTTC.